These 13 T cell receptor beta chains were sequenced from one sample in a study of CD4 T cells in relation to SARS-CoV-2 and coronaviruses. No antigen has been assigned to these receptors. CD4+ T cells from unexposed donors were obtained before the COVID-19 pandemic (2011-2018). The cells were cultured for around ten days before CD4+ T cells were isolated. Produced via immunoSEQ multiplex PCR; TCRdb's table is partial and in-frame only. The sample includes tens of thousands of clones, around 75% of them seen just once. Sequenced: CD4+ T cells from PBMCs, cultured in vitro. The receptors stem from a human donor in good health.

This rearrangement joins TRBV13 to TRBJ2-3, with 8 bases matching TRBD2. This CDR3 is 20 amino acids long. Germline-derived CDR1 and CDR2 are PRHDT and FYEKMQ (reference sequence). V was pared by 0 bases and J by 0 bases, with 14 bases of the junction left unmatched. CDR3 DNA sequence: TGTGCCAGCAGCTTAGGCCGGTGGTCTCCCGGGGGGGGGAGCACAGATACGCAGTATTTT. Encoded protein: CASSLGRWSPGGGSTDTQYF. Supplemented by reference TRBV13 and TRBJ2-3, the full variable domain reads AAGVIQSPRHLIKEKRETATLKCYPIPRHDTVYWYQQGPGQDPQFLISFYEKMQSDKGSIPDRFSAQQFSDYHSELNMSSLELGDSALYFCASSLGRWSPGGGSTDTQYFGPGTRLTVL.

CDR3 amino acids: CASSLDDGETQYF. The CDR3 DNA follows: TGCGCCAGCAGCTTGGATGACGGAGAGACCCAGTACTTC. The chain joins TRBV5-1 to TRBJ2-5; D uncertain. V lost 0 bases and J 4 bases, leaving 7 bases between the germline ends. The CDR3 covers 13 residues. Germline CDR1 and CDR2: SGHRS and YFSETQ.

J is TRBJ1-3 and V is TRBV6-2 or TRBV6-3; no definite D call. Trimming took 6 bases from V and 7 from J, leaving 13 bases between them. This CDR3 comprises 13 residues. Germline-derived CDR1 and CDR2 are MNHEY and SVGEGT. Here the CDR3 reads CASSPSLRNTIYF. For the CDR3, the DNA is TGTGCCAGCAGCCCATCCCTGAGGAACACCATATATTTT.

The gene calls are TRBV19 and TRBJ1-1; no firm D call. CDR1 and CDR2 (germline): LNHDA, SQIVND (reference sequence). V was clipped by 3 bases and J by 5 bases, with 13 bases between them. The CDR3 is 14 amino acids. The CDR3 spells CASSIPGGQTEAFF. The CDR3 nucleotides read TGTGCCAGTAGTATCCCTGGAGGGCAGACTGAAGCTTTCTTT.

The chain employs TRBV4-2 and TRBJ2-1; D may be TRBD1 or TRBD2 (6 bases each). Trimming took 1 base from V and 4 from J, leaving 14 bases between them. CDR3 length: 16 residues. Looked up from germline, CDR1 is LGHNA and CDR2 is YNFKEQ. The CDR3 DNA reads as TGTGCCAGCAGCCAAGTAGGGGGGATCCGTTACAATGAGCAGTTCTTC. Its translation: CASSQVGGIRYNEQFF.

CDR3 protein: CASSRRGQRTYNEQFF. CDR3 sequence (DNA): TGTGCCAGCAGTCGAAGGGGACAGAGAACCTACAATGAGCAGTTCTTC. The rearrangement joins TRBV6-6 to TRBJ2-1; the match to TRBD1 covers 7 bases. The CDR3 sequence is 16 residues long. The J segment lost 2 bases and the V segment lost 5 bases, leaving 9 bases of the junction unmatched. Per the germline V gene, CDR1 is MNHNY and CDR2 is SVGAGI (reference sequence).

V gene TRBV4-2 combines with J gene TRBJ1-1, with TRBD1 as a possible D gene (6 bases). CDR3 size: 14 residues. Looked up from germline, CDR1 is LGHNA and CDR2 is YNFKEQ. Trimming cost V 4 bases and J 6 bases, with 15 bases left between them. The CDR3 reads CASSPFGGPAEAFF. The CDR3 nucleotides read TGTGCCAGCAGCCCCTTCGGGGGCCCGGCTGAAGCTTTCTTT.

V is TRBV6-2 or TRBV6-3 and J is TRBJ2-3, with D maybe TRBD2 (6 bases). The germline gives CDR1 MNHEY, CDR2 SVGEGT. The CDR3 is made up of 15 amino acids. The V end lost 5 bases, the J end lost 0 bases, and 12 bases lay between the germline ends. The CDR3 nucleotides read TGTGCCAGCAGTCCAGCGGGCTTAAGCACAGATACGCAGTATTTT. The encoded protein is CASSPAGLSTDTQYF.

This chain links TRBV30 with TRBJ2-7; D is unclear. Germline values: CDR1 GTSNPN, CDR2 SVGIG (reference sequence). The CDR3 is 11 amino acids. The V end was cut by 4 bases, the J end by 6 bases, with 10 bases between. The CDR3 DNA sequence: TGTGCCTGGACACTGGGGATCGAGCAGTACTTC. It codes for CAWTLGIEQYF.

The CDR3 region has the DNA TGTGCCAGCAGTTACTACGACGCAGGGGGCTACGAGCAGTACTTC. It translates to CASSYYDAGGYEQYF. The V gene is TRBV6-5, the J gene TRBJ2-7; 7 bases agree with TRBD1. The CDR3 loop spans 15 amino acids. Germline CDR1 and CDR2: MNHEY and SVGAGI. After removal of 1 base from V and 3 bases from J, the junction contained 6 bases not matched to a gene.

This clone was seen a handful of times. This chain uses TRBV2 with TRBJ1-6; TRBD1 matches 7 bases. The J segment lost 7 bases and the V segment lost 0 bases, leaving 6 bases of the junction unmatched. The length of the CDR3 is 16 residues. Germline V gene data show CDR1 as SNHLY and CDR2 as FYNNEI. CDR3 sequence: CASSEAVGQVNSPLHF. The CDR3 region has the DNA TGTGCCAGCAGTGAAGCCGTAGGACAGGTCAATTCACCCCTCCACTTT.

Here the CDR3 reads CASSWTSGRMYEQYF. The CDR3 bases are TGTGCCAGCAGTTGGACTAGCGGGAGAATGTACGAGCAGTACTTC. The V gene is TRBV6-5, the J gene TRBJ2-7; 13 nucleotides line up with TRBD2. The ends lost 4 bases at V and 4 bases at J; junction bases unmatched: 4. Germline V gives CDR1 MNHEY, CDR2 SVGAGI. The CDR3 runs 15 residues.

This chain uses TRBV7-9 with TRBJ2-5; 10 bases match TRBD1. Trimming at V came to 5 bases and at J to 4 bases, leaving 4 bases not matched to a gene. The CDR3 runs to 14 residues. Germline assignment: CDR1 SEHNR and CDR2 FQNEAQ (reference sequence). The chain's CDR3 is CASSPTGGVETQYF. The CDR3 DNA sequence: TGTGCCAGCAGCCCGACAGGGGGCGTAGAGACCCAGTACTTC.